This TCR beta chain comes out of a study of graft-versus-host responses after intestinal transplantation. Study context: Multivisceral, liver-intestinal, or isolated intestinal grafts went to recipients. Every recipient had anti-thymocyte globulin induction and three to four years of tacrolimus plus steroids.

Libraries were prepared by immunoSEQ multiplex PCR; TCRdb keeps only in-frame clonotypes and omits some of them. In the table there are tens of thousands of clones, about 87% of which are singletons. The sequencing here drew on PBMCs, taken 26 days after transplant. This clonotype was sampled from a human patient who received an intestinal transplant, so some T cells may come from the graft donor.

The CDR3 spells CASSAGSDTEAFF. CDR3 in DNA: TGTGCCAGCAGCGCTGGGAGTGACACTGAAGCTTTCTTT. This chain connects TRBV9 to TRBJ1-1; D gene ambiguous. Germline loops: CDR1 SGDLS, CDR2 YYNGEE. The CDR3 is 13 amino acids. V dropped 3 bases and J dropped 3 bases, with 9 bases sitting between them.